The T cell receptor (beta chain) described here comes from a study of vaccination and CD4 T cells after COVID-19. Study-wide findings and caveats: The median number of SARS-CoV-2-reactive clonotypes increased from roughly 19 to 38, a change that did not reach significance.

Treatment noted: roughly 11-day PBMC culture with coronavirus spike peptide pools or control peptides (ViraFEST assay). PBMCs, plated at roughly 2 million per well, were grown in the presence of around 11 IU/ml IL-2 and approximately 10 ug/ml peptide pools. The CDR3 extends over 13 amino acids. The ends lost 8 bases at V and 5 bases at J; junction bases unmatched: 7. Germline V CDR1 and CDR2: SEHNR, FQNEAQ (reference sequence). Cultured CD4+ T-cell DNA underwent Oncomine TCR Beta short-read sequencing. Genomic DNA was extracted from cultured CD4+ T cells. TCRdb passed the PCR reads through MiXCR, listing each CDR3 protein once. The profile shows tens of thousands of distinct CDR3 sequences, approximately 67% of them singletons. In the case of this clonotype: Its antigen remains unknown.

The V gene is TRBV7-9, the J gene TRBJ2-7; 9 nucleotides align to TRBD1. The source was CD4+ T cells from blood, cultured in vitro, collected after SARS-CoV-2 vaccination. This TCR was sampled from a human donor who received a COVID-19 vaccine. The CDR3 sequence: CASQDRGVDEQYF. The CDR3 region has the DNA TGTGCCAGCCAAGACAGGGGGGTAGACGAGCAGTACTTC.